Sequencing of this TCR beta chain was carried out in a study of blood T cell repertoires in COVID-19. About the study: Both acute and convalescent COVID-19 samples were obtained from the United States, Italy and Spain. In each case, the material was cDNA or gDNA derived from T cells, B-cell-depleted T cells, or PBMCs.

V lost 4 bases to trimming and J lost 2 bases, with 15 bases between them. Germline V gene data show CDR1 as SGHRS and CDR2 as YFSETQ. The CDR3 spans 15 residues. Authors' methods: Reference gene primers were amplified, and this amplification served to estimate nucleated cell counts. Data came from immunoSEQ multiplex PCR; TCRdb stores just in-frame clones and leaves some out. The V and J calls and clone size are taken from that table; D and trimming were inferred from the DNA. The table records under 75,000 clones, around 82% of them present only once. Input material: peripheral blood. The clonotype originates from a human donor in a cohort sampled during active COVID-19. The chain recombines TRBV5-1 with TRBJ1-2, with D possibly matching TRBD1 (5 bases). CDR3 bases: TGCGCCAGCAGCCCGGGAGGGGCAGAAAACTATGGCTACACCTTC. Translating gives CASSPGGAENYGYTF.